This T cell receptor (beta chain) was recorded in a study of blood T cell repertoires in COVID-19. About the research overall: Specimens from acute and convalescent COVID-19 originated in the United States, Italy and Spain. In each case, the material was cDNA or gDNA derived from T cells, B-cell-depleted T cells, or PBMCs.

Measured with immunoSEQ multiplex PCR; TCRdb has only the in-frame clones, and not every one. Among under 150,000 clones listed, around 84% were seen once. This clone has a handful of counts. Germline CDR1 SGHTA, CDR2 FQGTGA. V dropped 4 bases and J dropped 7; count of bases not matched to a gene: 6. The CDR3 consists of 14 residues. The sequenced sample was peripheral blood. This clonotype was obtained from a human donor in a cohort sampled during active COVID-19. The chain combines TRBV7-3 with TRBJ2-1; 8 bases are a match to TRBD2. CDR3 loop: CASSSSRGGNEQFF. Here the CDR3 DNA reads TGTGCCAGCAGCTCCTCCCGGGGGGGGAATGAGCAGTTCTTC.